This T cell receptor (beta chain) was found in a study of shared clonotypes between healthy human individuals. Study-level information: Two women and a few men aged 18 to 49 made up the donors.

CD4+ cells were split into CD45RA+ naive and CD45RA-negative memory subsets. The germline V gene encodes CDR1 GTSNPN and CDR2 SVGIG (reference sequence). CDR3 length equals 13 residues. Here immunoSEQ multiplex PCR was the method, and the copy in TCRdb shows in-frame clones only, minus some. The repertoire holds more than 2,000,000 clones, with 93% as singletons. Points on this clone: Its antigen is still unknown. At one of its ends the junction is not consistent with the germline gene, which may arise from a read error.

Study-level findings and limits: Clonotypes shared by all four sorted-subset donors had higher generation probabilities than non-shared clonotypes.

This chain joins TRBV30 and TRBJ2-3, with 7 bases matching TRBD2. The sequenced sample was naive CD4+ T cells from PBMCs. The subset was: CD45RA+ positively selected. The sequence derives from a man aged 18 to 30 in good health. Some clones in this sample may be carry-over from other donors' samples. The CDR3 coding sequence is TGTGCCTGGAGGCCGACTAGCAAAGATACGCAGTATTTT. This codes for CAWRPTSKDTQYF.